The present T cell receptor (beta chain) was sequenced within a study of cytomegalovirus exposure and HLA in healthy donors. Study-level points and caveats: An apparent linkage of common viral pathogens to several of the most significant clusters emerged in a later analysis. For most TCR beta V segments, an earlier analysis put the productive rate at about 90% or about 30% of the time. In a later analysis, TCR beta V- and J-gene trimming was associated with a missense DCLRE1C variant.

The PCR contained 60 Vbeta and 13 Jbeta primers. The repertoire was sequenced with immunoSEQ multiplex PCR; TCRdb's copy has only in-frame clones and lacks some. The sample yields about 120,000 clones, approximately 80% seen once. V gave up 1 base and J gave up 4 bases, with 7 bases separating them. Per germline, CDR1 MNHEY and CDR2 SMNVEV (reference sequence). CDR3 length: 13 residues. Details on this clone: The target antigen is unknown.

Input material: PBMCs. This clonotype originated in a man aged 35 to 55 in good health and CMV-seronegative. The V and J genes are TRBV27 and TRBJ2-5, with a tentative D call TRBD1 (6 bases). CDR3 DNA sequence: TGTGCCAGCAGTTTATTGGGGGCAGAGACCCAGTACTTC. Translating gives CASSLLGAETQYF.